This passage covers 28 T cell receptor beta chains from one sample sequenced in a study of identical twins. TCRdb passed the 5' RACE reads through MiXCR, listing each CDR3 protein once. The repertoire includes hundreds of thousands of distinct CDR3 sequences, 6.5% to 9% of them detected once, and around 5% sits in the top ten. The sample was also linked to a second study, of yellow fever vaccine responses in identical twins.

Input material: CD8+ T cells sorted from blood. All receptors come from a woman between 18 and 29 years old in good health.

This clonotype showed up many times. This chain links TRBV6-5 with TRBJ2-1; the D is unclear. The CDR3 loop spans 13 amino acids. V lost 0 bases and J 6 bases, leaving 6 bases between the germline ends. Germline CDR1 is MNHEY and CDR2 is SVGAGI. CDR3 sequence: CASSYSSLNEQFF. Here the CDR3 DNA reads TGTGCCAGCAGTTACTCGAGCCTCAATGAGCAGTTCTTC.

This clonotype was seen more than once but under ten times. This rearrangement joins TRBV20-1 to TRBJ2-3; TRBD2 matches 7 bases. With V trimmed by 5 bases and J by 2 bases, 10 bases remained unmatched. The CDR3 runs 15 residues. Per germline, CDR1 DFQATT and CDR2 SNEGSKA (reference sequence). The CDR3 DNA is TGCAGTGCTTCCTTGGGGGGGGAACTCACAGATACGCAGTATTTT. Translated, it gives CSASLGGELTDTQYF.

This clonotype was recorded at least ten times. The V call is TRBV2, the J call TRBJ2-1; 10 bases are a match to TRBD2. V shed 6 bases, J shed 4 bases, and the junction held 3 bases outside the gene matches. Germline V gives CDR1 SNHLY, CDR2 FYNNEI. The CDR3 sequence is 14 residues long. The CDR3 DNA follows: TGTGCCAGCAGCGGACTAGCGGAGTACAATGAGCAGTTCTTC. Translating gives CASSGLAEYNEQFF.

This clonotype was observed at least ten times. The chain is built from TRBV9 and TRBJ2-1; the D gene is possibly TRBD2 (7 bases). This CDR3 is 14 amino acids long. Germline CDR1 and CDR2: SGDLS and YYNGEE. V gave up 3 bases and J gave up 4 bases, with 11 bases separating them. Here the CDR3 DNA reads TGTGCCAGCAGCGGGGGGGGCCGGTACAATGAGCAGTTCTTC. It yields the protein CASSGGGRYNEQFF.

This clonotype showed up just a few times. CDR3 amino acids: CAISESTGGEYNEQFF. For the CDR3, the DNA is TGTGCCATCAGTGAGTCGACAGGGGGCGAATACAATGAGCAGTTCTTC. The rearrangement links TRBV10-3 to TRBJ2-1, with 10 nucleotides matching TRBD1. The germline V gene has CDR1 ENHRY and CDR2 SYGVKD. Trimming cost V 0 bases and J 4 bases; bases outside gene matches: 3. The CDR3 totals 16 residues.

This clonotype was recorded a few times. This chain links TRBV11-2 with TRBJ2-7; TRBD1 agrees at 9 bases. The V gene end was trimmed by 5 bases and the J gene end by 6 bases; junction bases not matched to a gene: 8. The germline V gene has CDR1 SGHAT and CDR2 FQNNGV. The CDR3 is 14 amino acids. In nucleotides, the CDR3 is TGTGCCAGCAGCCCTAGGGACAGGGCTCTCGAGCAGTACGTC. Its protein is CASSPRDRALEQYV.

Only a few counts were recorded for this clonotype. The chain employs TRBV7-7 and TRBJ2-2, with 8 positions matching TRBD2. J was trimmed by 3 bases and V by 5 bases; bases with no gene match: 5. The CDR3 is made up of 15 amino acids. Germline V lookup: CDR1 SSHAT, CDR2 FNYEAQ (reference sequence). CDR3 region: CASSQRERHTGELFF. The CDR3 DNA follows: TGTGCCAGCAGCCAGCGGGAGCGCCACACCGGGGAGCTGTTTTTT.

This clonotype was picked up a small number of times. This chain uses TRBV19 with TRBJ2-5, with D uncertain. This CDR3 region has 14 residues. CDR1 and CDR2 from the germline V gene are LNHDA and SQIVND (reference sequence). Trimming cost V 1 base and J 3 bases, with 9 bases left between them. For the CDR3, the DNA is TGTGCCAGTAGTATAGTTGAAGAGGAAGAGACCCAGTACTTC. This sequence encodes CASSIVEEEETQYF.

The chain carries TRBV4-1 and TRBJ2-1; D is unresolved. CDR3 length equals 15 residues. Trimming removed 1 base at V and 9 bases at J, with 16 bases between. Germline V gene sequence: CDR1 MGHRA, CDR2 YSYEKL. CDR3: CASSQGLGWDGEQFF. CDR3 sequence (DNA): TGCGCCAGCAGCCAAGGGCTAGGGTGGGATGGTGAGCAGTTCTTC.

This clonotype showed up just a few times. The genes are TRBV29-1 and TRBJ2-3; 8 bases match TRBD1. Germline V gene lookup returns CDR1 SQVTM and CDR2 ANQGSEA. The J segment lost 1 base and the V segment lost 7 bases, leaving 4 bases of the junction unmatched. This CDR3 region has 13 residues. The CDR3 sequence is CSGKDRGTDTQYF. The CDR3 bases are TGCAGCGGGAAGGACAGGGGCACAGATACGCAGTATTTT.

V usage is TRBV5-1 and J usage is TRBJ2-7; 9 bases map to TRBD1. The CDR3 consists of 15 residues. Germline CDR1 SGHRS, CDR2 YFSETQ. V gave up 6 bases and J gave up 3 bases; unmatched junction bases: 10. The CDR3 spells CASTPTGGVGYEQYF. The DNA of the CDR3 is TGCGCCAGCACTCCTACAGGGGGCGTGGGCTACGAGCAGTACTTC.

J is TRBJ2-1 and V is TRBV2; D is possibly TRBD1 (5 bases). This CDR3 comprises 11 residues. V was cut by 4 bases and J by 8 bases, with 6 bases left in between. CDR1 is SNHLY and CDR2 is FYNNEI in the germline V gene. In nucleotides, the CDR3 is TGTGCCAGCAGTGCAGGGCATGAGCAGTTCTTC. Translation: CASSAGHEQFF.

This sequence joins TRBV20-1 and TRBJ1-1; 11 bases map to TRBD1. The CDR3 has 16 amino acids. The V segment lost 6 bases and the J segment 1 base; nucleotides outside the gene matches: 10. Germline V lookup: CDR1 DFQATT, CDR2 SNEGSKA (reference sequence). Here the CDR3 reads CSARTGGASGNTEAFF. CDR3 nucleotide sequence: TGCAGTGCGAGGACAGGGGGCGCGTCAGGGAACACTGAAGCTTTCTTT.

Ten or more counts support this clonotype. The gene calls are TRBV7-8 and TRBJ2-7; tentative D call: TRBD1 (6 bases). The CDR3 covers 13 residues. The germline gives CDR1 SGHVS, CDR2 FQNEAQ. The V end was cut by 7 bases, the J end by 9 bases, with 19 bases between. The CDR3 region is CASTAGEFRAQYV. The CDR3 bases are TGTGCCAGCACCGCAGGGGAATTTAGGGCGCAGTACGTC.

At least ten counts were recorded for this clonotype. V usage is TRBV28 and J usage is TRBJ2-7; D is unclear. This CDR3 is built from 13 residues. Germline lookup yields CDR1 MDHEN and CDR2 SYDVKM. V lost 4 bases and J lost 0, with 7 bases in between. The CDR3 spells CASSSPGSYEQYV. The CDR3 DNA is TGTGCCAGCAGTTCCCCGGGCTCCTACGAGCAGTACGTC.

In its sample, this clonotype was seen a few times. At one end, the junction sequence differs from germline, possibly due to a read error. The chain carries TRBV6-2 or TRBV6-3 and TRBJ1-1; weak D call: TRBD1 (5 bases). The CDR3 extends over 14 amino acids. Germline-derived CDR1 and CDR2 are MNHEY and SVGEGT. CDR3 sequence reads: CASNLGGPNAEAFF. The CDR3 nucleotides are TGTGCCAGCAACCTGGGGGGACCGAACGCTGAAGCTTTCTTT.

This clonotype was counted only a few times. V and J are TRBV7-9 and TRBJ1-5; 7 bases agree with TRBD1. V dropped 5 bases and J dropped 7; count of bases not matched to a gene: 11. The CDR3 has 15 amino acids. The germline gives CDR1 SEHNR, CDR2 FQNEAQ (reference sequence). The CDR3 DNA reads TGTGCCAGCAGCGGGGGGGACAGCTTGGGGCAGCCCCAGCATTTT. It specifies CASSGGDSLGQPQHF.

This clonotype has at least ten counts. The rearrangement links TRBV27 to TRBJ2-3; D possibly corresponds to TRBD1 (5 bases). Trimming cost V 6 bases and J 2 bases, with 15 bases left between them. Germline-derived CDR1 and CDR2 are MNHEY and SMNVEV (reference sequence). This CDR3 is 15 amino acids long. CDR3 bases: TGTGCCAGCAGACTCGGACAAATCATCACAGATACGCAGTATTTT. Its protein product is CASRLGQIITDTQYF.

Ten or more counts support this clonotype. The chain joins TRBV10-3 to TRBJ2-5; D is unclear. CDR1 ENHRY and CDR2 SYGVKD come from the germline V gene. The V end lost 6 bases, the J end lost 4 bases, and 6 bases lay between the germline ends. This CDR3 has 11 amino acids. As DNA, the CDR3 is TGTGCCATCAGAGGCGGAGAGACCCAGTACTTC. This encodes CAIRGGETQYF.

This clonotype appeared a few times. J is TRBJ2-2 and V is TRBV24-1; 9 nucleotides match TRBD1. The CDR3 runs 13 residues. Germline assignment: CDR1 KGHDR and CDR2 SFDVKD. V shed 12 bases and J 7 bases; nucleotides not matched to a gene: 8. The CDR3 DNA reads TGTGCCTCCCGGGACAGGGTTGACGGGGAGCTGTTTTTT. Encoded protein: CASRDRVDGELFF.

This clonotype was picked up many times. V and J are TRBV20-1 and TRBJ1-1; D possibly corresponds to TRBD1 (6 bases). CDR3 length equals 12 residues. Germline V lookup: CDR1 DFQATT, CDR2 SNEGSKA (reference sequence). V was pared by 5 bases and J by 3 bases, with 10 bases between. CDR3 nucleotides: TGCAGTGCTGGAAGGGGGGACACTGAAGCTTTCTTT. Translation gives CSAGRGDTEAFF.

The V and J genes are TRBV9 and TRBJ1-1; D remains unclear. The CDR3 extends over 13 amino acids. V gave up 0 bases and J gave up 6 bases, with 9 bases separating them. Germline-derived CDR1 and CDR2 are SGDLS and YYNGEE. The CDR3 spells CASSVGEGPEAFF. The CDR3 nucleotides are TGTGCCAGCAGCGTAGGGGAGGGCCCTGAAGCTTTCTTT.

The sample holds many counts of this clonotype. The gene calls are TRBV12-3 or TRBV12-4 and TRBJ2-1; D gene uncertain. V lost 4 bases to trimming and J lost 5 bases, with 12 bases between them. The CDR3 is made up of 14 amino acids. The CDR3 DNA is TGTGCCAGCAGTTCTATCCTGGGTCACAATGAGCAGTTCTTC. Translating gives CASSSILGHNEQFF.

The CDR3 is CASSQVLGTYEQYF. The CDR3 bases are TGCGCCAGCAGCCAAGTACTAGGTACCTACGAGCAGTACTTC. V usage is TRBV4-1 and J usage is TRBJ2-7, with D perhaps matching TRBD2 (5 bases). Trimming removed 1 base from V and 2 bases from J, with 9 bases in between. The V gene's germline CDR1 is MGHRA and CDR2 YSYEKL. There are 14 residues in the CDR3.

This clonotype was counted many times. CDR3 in DNA: TGCGCCAGCAGCCAAGATGGGGGAGGCTTCTTCGGTGAAAAACTGTTTTTT. Its translation: CASSQDGGGFFGEKLFF. This chain links TRBV4-1 with TRBJ1-4; D is perhaps TRBD1 (5 bases). Germline CDR1 MGHRA, CDR2 YSYEKL. The CDR3 contains 17 residues. V lost 0 bases and J lost 7, with 18 bases in between.

This clonotype was found a few times. The rearrangement uses TRBV6-1 and TRBJ1-4; D is uncertain. The CDR3 consists of 13 residues. Germline loops: CDR1 MNHNS, CDR2 SASEGT. With 6 bases removed from V and 6 bases from J, the gap between germline ends came to 11 bases. CDR3 loop: CASSRQSDEKLFF. The CDR3 coding sequence is TGTGCCAGCAGCCGACAATCGGATGAAAAACTGTTTTTT.

This clonotype came up a few times. The rearrangement joins TRBV6-5 to TRBJ2-5; no reliable D call. CDR1 and CDR2 (germline): MNHEY, SVGAGI. With 7 bases removed from V and 4 bases from J, the gap between germline ends came to 10 bases. The CDR3 contains 12 residues. DNA of the CDR3: TGTGCCAGCACAGATGTTGCAGAGACCCAGTACTTC. This sequence encodes CASTDVAETQYF.

The V and J genes are TRBV28 and TRBJ2-1, with a possible D match to TRBD1 (6 bases). Per the germline V gene, CDR1 is MDHEN and CDR2 is SYDVKM. Trimming left V 5 bases short and J 2 bases short, with 13 bases between. This CDR3 comprises 15 residues. The CDR3: CASSTGTPPYNEQFF. The CDR3 DNA follows: TGTGCCAGCAGTACAGGGACACCCCCCTACAATGAGCAGTTCTTC.